This T cell receptor (beta chain) emerged from a study of radiation and T cells in renal cell carcinoma. Study-wide findings and caveats: In blood, top tumor clones expanded by 2 weeks, shrinking by 4.

Specified time point: baseline pretreatment blood. As for treatment: 15 Gy SBRT to primary tumor, nephrectomy 4 weeks later. Worth noting for this clone: What it binds is unknown.

Repertoires were generated with immunoSEQ multiplex PCR, while TCRdb's copy carries only in-frame clones and drops some. The sample has 150,000 or so clones; 70% to 90% are singletons. The specimen comprised blood, sampled from a patient whose treatment included radiotherapy and nephrectomy. The sequence came from a woman between 50 and 59 years old with renal cell carcinoma.

The DNA for the CDR3 is TGTGCCATCAGTGAGTTAGGGGGTGCGGATGGCTACACCTTC. This encodes CAISELGGADGYTF. The rearrangement uses TRBV10-3 and TRBJ1-2; tentatively, D is TRBD1 (6 bases). Between the trimmed V and J ends, which lost 1 base and 6 bases, there was a span of 12 bases. The CDR3 is 14 amino acids. From germline, CDR1 is ENHRY and CDR2 SYGVKD.